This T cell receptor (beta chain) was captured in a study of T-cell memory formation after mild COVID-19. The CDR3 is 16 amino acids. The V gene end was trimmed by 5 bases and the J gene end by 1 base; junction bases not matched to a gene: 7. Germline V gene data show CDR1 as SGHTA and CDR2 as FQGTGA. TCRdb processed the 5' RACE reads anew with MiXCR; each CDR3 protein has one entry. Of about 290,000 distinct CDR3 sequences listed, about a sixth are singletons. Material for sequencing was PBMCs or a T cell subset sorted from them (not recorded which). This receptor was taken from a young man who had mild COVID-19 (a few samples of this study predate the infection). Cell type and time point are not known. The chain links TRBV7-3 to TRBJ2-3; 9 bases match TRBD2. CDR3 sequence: CASSSLSGGGTDTQYF. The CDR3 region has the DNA TGTGCCAGCAGCAGCCTTAGCGGGGGTGGCACAGATACGCAGTATTTT.